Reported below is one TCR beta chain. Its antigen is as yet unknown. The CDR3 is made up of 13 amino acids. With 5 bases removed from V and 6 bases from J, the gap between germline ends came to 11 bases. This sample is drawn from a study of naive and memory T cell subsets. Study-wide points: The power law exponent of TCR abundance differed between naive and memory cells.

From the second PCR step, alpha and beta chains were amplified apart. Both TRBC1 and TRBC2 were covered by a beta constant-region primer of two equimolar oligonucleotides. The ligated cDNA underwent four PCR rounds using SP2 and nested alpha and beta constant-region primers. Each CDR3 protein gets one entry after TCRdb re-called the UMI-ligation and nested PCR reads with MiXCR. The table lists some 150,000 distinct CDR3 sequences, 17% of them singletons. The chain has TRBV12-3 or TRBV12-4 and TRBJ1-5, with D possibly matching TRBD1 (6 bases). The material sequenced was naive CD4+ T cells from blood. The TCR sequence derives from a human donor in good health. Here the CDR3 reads CASSPRGGQPQHF. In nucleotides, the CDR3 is TGTGCCAGCAGTCCGAGGGGGGGTCAGCCCCAGCATTTT.